This T cell receptor beta chain appears in the sequencing data of a study of blood T cell repertoires in COVID-19. Study in general: From the United States, Italy and Spain came samples of acute and convalescent COVID-19.

Trimming shortened V by 6 bases and J by 5 bases, and 13 bases separated the two germline ends. The CDR3 has 13 amino acids. Germline V gene data show CDR1 as LNHDA and CDR2 as SQIVND (reference sequence). This clone was observed a few times. TCRdb's table, derived via immunoSEQ multiplex PCR, lists solely in-frame clones and lacks some. The repertoire holds 160,000 or so clones, with about 85% as singletons. Seattle patients were enrolled during active infection and followed longitudinally. The sequence derives from a woman aged 45-60 years with COVID-19, enrolled during active disease. The sample comprised peripheral blood. This sequence joins TRBV19 and TRBJ1-1; D is possibly TRBD1 (6 bases). The CDR3 DNA reads as TGTGCCAGTAGGTGGGGGCCGGGTACTGAAGCTTTCTTT. Residues: CASRWGPGTEAFF.